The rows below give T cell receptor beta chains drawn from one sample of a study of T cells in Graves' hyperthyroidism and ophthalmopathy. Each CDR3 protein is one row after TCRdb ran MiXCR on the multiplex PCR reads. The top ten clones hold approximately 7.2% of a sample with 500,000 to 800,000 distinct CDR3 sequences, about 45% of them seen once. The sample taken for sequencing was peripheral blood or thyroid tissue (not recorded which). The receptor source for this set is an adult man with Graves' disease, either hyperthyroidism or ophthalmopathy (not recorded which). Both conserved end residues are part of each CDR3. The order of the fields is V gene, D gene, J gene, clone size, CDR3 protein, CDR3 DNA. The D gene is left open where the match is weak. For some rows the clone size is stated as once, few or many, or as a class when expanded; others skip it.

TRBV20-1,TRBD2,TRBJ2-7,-,CSARGATSGEEQYF,TGCAGTGCTAGGGGGGCGACTAGCGGAGAAGAGCAGTACTTC
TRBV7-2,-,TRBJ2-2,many,CASRRDNTGELFF,TGTGCCAGCAGGCGGGATAACACCGGGGAGCTGTTTTTT
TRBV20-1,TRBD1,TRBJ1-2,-,CSIRDRGTDGYTF,TGCAGCATCCGGGACAGGGGAACGGATGGCTACACCTTC
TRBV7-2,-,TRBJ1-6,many,CASSLVGQNNSPLHF,TGTGCCAGCAGCTTAGTCGGTCAAAATAATTCACCCCTCCACTTT
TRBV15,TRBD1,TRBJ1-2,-,CATSGDRGYGYTF,TGTGCCACCAGCGGGGACAGGGGGTATGGCTACACCTTC
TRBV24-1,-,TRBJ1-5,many,CATSDGSNQPQHF,TGTGCCACCAGTGATGGTAGCAATCAGCCCCAGCATTTT
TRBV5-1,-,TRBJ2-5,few,CASSLQGDGLGTQYF,TGCGCCAGCAGCTTACAGGGAGATGGCCTGGGGACCCAGTACTTC
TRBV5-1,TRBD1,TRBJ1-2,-,CASSPDRVSQAGYTF,TGCGCCAGCAGCCCGGACAGGGTTTCACAAGCTGGCTACACCTTC
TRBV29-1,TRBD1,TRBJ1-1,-,CSVGGQGLTEAFF,TGCAGCGTTGGGGGACAGGGACTGACTGAAGCTTTCTTT
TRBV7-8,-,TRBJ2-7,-,CASSLNLPYEQYF,TGTGCCAGCAGCTTAAATCTCCCCTACGAGCAGTACTTC
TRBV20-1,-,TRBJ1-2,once,CSARDRGQLFYGYTF,TGCAGTGCTAGGGATAGAGGACAGCTTTTTTATGGCTACACCTTC
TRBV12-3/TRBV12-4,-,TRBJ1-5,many,CASSFRGNQPQHF,TGTGCCAGCAGCTTCAGAGGGAATCAGCCCCAGCATTTT
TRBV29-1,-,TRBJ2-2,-,CSVEEGSWGSGELFF,TGCAGCGTTGAAGAGGGGAGCTGGGGTTCCGGGGAGCTGTTTTTT
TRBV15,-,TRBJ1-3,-,CATSVGQANSGNTIYF,TGTGCCACCAGCGTTGGGCAGGCGAACTCTGGAAACACCATATATTTT
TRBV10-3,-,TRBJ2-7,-,CASSPPGFSYEQYF,TGTGCCAGCAGCCCCCCGGGTTTTAGCTACGAGCAGTACTTC